Presented here are 18 T cell receptor beta chains from one specimen sequenced in a study of control samples from healthy donors and cancer patients. Profiled with immunoSEQ multiplex PCR; TCRdb holds only in-frame clones, not every one. The sample consists of roughly 24,000 clones, roughly four fifths of them appearing once. Sequenced material: PBMCs. All receptors derive from a man aged 55 to 70 with head and neck cancer.

The rearrangement uses TRBV14 and TRBJ2-2; no firm D call. Trimming stripped 3 bases from V and 5 bases from J, with 13 bases between. Germline V gene data show CDR1 as SGHDN and CDR2 as FVKESK. This CDR3 is built from 15 residues. This chain's CDR3 is CASSHWGRATGELFF. CDR3 DNA sequence: TGTGCCAGCAGCCATTGGGGAAGGGCGACCGGGGAGCTGTTTTTT.

This chain links TRBV29-1 with TRBJ2-2; D is ambiguous. Germline V gene lookup returns CDR1 SQVTM and CDR2 ANQGSEA. Trimming removed 0 bases from V and 7 bases from J, with 9 bases in between. The CDR3 loop spans 13 amino acids. CDR3 DNA: TGCAGCGTTGAAGAGGGGAAGGTCGGGGAGCTGTTTTTT. This gives the protein CSVEEGKVGELFF.

This clone has just one count. The V and J genes are TRBV6-2 or TRBV6-3 and TRBJ2-1; 7 positions agree with TRBD1. Germline V gene lookup returns CDR1 MNHEY and CDR2 SVGEGT. The V segment lost 0 bases and the J segment 3 bases; nucleotides outside the gene matches: 5. The CDR3 consists of 16 residues. CDR3 nucleotide sequence: TGTGCCAGCAGTTACTCGACGACAGGGAGCTACAATGAGCAGTTCTTC. As protein: CASSYSTTGSYNEQFF.

V usage is TRBV6-6 and J usage is TRBJ1-2, with TRBD1 as a possible D gene (5 bases). Deletions cut 7 bases from V and 4 bases from J, with 13 bases between. The CDR3 extends over 13 amino acids. Germline CDR1 reads MNHNY; CDR2 reads SVGAGI (reference sequence). The CDR3 nucleotides read TGTGCCAGCACCCTGGGACGGTCCTATGGCTACACCTTC. Amino acid sequence: CASTLGRSYGYTF.

The rearrangement joins TRBV5-4 to TRBJ2-6, with D possibly being TRBD2 (5 bases). Trimming cost V 0 bases and J 0 bases, with 7 bases left between them. This CDR3 has 16 amino acids. From germline, CDR1 is SGHNT and CDR2 YYREEE (reference sequence). Here the CDR3 DNA reads TGTGCCAGCAGCTTGGAGAGGGCCTCTGGGGCCAACGTCCTGACTTTC. It encodes CASSLERASGANVLTF.

Regarding this clone: Sequence at one end of the junction differs from germline and may be a read error. The same CDR3 is also encoded by other DNA sequences in this sample. The chain couples TRBV6-2 or TRBV6-3 to TRBJ2-7; 8 positions match TRBD2. CDR3 length: 13 residues. CDR1 is MNHEY, CDR2 SVGEGT, per germline. CDR3 protein: CASSFSGAYEQYF. The CDR3 coding sequence is TGTGCCAGCAGTTTTAGCGGGGCCTACGAACAGTACTTC.

This chain joins TRBV15 and TRBJ2-3; no firm D call. This CDR3 comprises 13 residues. Trimming cost V 0 bases and J 6 bases, with 7 bases left between them. Germline assignment: CDR1 LNHNV and CDR2 YYDKDF (reference sequence). CDR3 nucleotide sequence: TGTGCCACCAGCAGAGATTTATGGGATACGCAGTATTTT. Protein: CATSRDLWDTQYF.

The chain recombines TRBV5-8 with TRBJ2-2, with TRBD1 matching over 8 bases. Germline CDR1 SGHTS, CDR2 YDEGEE. This CDR3 has 16 amino acids. Germline trimming cut 4 bases from V and 0 bases from J; bases unmatched to any gene: 5. Here the CDR3 reads CASSLRQGSNTGELFF. CDR3 nucleotide sequence: TGTGCCAGCAGCCTTCGACAGGGGTCGAACACCGGGGAGCTGTTTTTT.

CDR3 sequence (DNA): TGTGCCAGCAGCGTAGAACAGGGGCGATCAAGCGGCTACACCTTC. Translated, it gives CASSVEQGRSSGYTF. This chain links TRBV9 with TRBJ1-2; 7 bases fit TRBD1. CDR1 is SGDLS and CDR2 is YYNGEE in the germline V gene. V gave up 0 bases and J gave up 8 bases; unmatched junction bases: 10. The CDR3 runs to 15 residues.

The sample holds a few counts of this clone. This chain links TRBV27 with TRBJ2-1; D perhaps matches TRBD1 (6 bases). The CDR3 contains 14 residues. The germline V gene encodes CDR1 MNHEY and CDR2 SMNVEV (reference sequence). V dropped 5 bases and J dropped 5 bases, with 13 bases sitting between them. The CDR3 reads CASSARQANNEQFF. CDR3 coding DNA: TGTGCCAGCAGTGCCCGACAGGCTAACAATGAGCAGTTCTTC.

Worth noting for this clone: A junction boundary mismatches the germline segment, possibly from a read error. The chain is built from TRBV7-7 and TRBJ1-5; 9 bases map to TRBD1. The CDR3 sequence is 15 residues long. The germline V gene has CDR1 SSHAT and CDR2 FNYEAQ (reference sequence). Here the CDR3 reads CASSLTGGGPQPQHF. DNA of the CDR3: TGTGCTAGCAGCCTGACAGGGGGGGGGCCTCAGCCCCAGCATTTT.

The J gene is TRBJ1-1, the V gene TRBV19; no reliable D call. The CDR3 loop spans 14 amino acids. The germline V gene encodes CDR1 LNHDA and CDR2 SQIVND (reference sequence). Trimming pared 2 bases from V and 1 base from J, leaving 8 bases between. CDR3 residues: CASSIREQNTEAFF. CDR3 coding DNA: TGTGCCAGTAGTATACGCGAGCAGAACACTGAAGCTTTCTTT.

V usage is TRBV30 and J usage is TRBJ1-6; 7 nucleotides align to TRBD1. CDR3 size: 15 residues. V was pared by 5 bases and J by 5 bases, with 9 bases of the junction left unmatched. The germline gives CDR1 GTSNPN, CDR2 SVGIG (reference sequence). CDR3 sequence: CAWALQGIDNSPLHF. In nucleotides, the CDR3 is TGTGCCTGGGCCTTACAGGGGATCGATAATTCACCCCTCCACTTT.

V and J are TRBV9 and TRBJ1-2; TRBD1 matches 8 bases. Germline V lookup: CDR1 SGDLS, CDR2 YYNGEE. V shed 0 bases, J shed 7 bases, and the junction held 11 bases outside the gene matches. The CDR3 consists of 16 residues. The CDR3 protein is CASSVGGGTGLGGYTF. The DNA of the CDR3 is TGTGCCAGCAGCGTAGGAGGTGGGACAGGCCTCGGTGGCTACACCTTC.

In this sample, this clone turned up a few times. The chain is built from TRBV5-6 and TRBJ1-6, with 10 bases lining up with TRBD1. J lost 5 bases, V lost 4 bases, and 3 bases had no gene match. Germline CDR1 and CDR2: SGHDT and YYEEEE. This CDR3 is 15 amino acids long. CDR3: CASSRDRGNNSPLHF. The CDR3 bases are TGTGCCAGCAGCCGGGACAGGGGAAATAATTCACCCCTCCACTTT.

The chain employs TRBV19 and TRBJ2-2; D uncertain. This CDR3 is built from 11 residues. CDR1 and CDR2 (germline): LNHDA, SQIVND (reference sequence). Trimming removed 1 base from V and 8 bases from J, with 2 bases in between. Here the CDR3 DNA reads TGTGCCAGTAGTATAGGGGGGGAGCTGTTTTTT. This sequence encodes CASSIGGELFF. The whole variable domain, filled in from reference TRBV19 and TRBJ2-2, reads DGGITQSPKYLFRKEGQNVTLSCEQNLNHDAMYWYRQDPGQGLRLIYYSQIVNDFQKGDIAEGYSVSREKKESFPLTVTSAQKNPTAFYLCASSIGGELFFGEGSRLTVL.

V is TRBV11-2 and J is TRBJ2-7, with TRBD1 matching 7 bases. Unmatched junction bases numbered 7, after V lost 3 bases and J lost 2 bases. This CDR3 has 15 residues. In germline, CDR1 is SGHAT, CDR2 FQNNGV. CDR3: CASSFGTAPTYEQYF. In DNA, the CDR3 is TGTGCCAGCAGCTTTGGGACAGCTCCCACCTACGAGCAGTACTTC.

The chain joins TRBV2 to TRBJ1-6, with TRBD1 as a possible D gene (5 bases). The germline V gene encodes CDR1 SNHLY and CDR2 FYNNEI. CDR3 length equals 16 residues. Trimming pared 8 bases from V and 5 bases from J, leaving 19 bases between. CDR3 in amino acids: CASQLIPGRNNSPLHF. The CDR3 DNA sequence: TGTGCCAGCCAACTTATTCCGGGACGGAATAATTCACCCCTCCACTTT.